These T cell receptor beta chains were read from a single sample in a study of early T cells in non-severe SARS-CoV-2 infection. TCRdb processed the 5' RACE reads anew with MiXCR; each CDR3 protein has one entry. The data contain approximately 80,000 distinct CDR3 sequences, around 10% of them singletons. The sample was whole blood, taken at baseline. Receptors originate from an adult who was a healthcare worker with PCR-confirmed SARS-CoV-2 infection or an uninfected control (not recorded which). The CDR3 runs from the conserved cysteine through the conserved F or W. A D gene is named only where the DNA matches it firmly. Clone size appears in some rows only: once, few, many, or a class for an expanded clone.

j_gene | v_gene | d_gene | abundance | CDR3aa | CDR3nt
TRBJ1-2 | TRBV29-1 | NA | many | CSVVEGSDLYGYTF | TGCAGCGTTGTGGAGGGGTCCGATCTCTATGGCTACACCTTC
TRBJ2-1 | TRBV27 | TRBD2 | NA | CASSLRLAGGSYNEQFF | TGTGCCAGCAGTTTACGGCTAGCGGGGGGCTCCTACAATGAGCAGTTCTTC
TRBJ1-1 | TRBV6-1 | NA | NA | CASRHFGDTEAFF | TGTGCCAGCCGACATTTTGGTGACACTGAAGCTTTCTTT
TRBJ1-4 | TRBV10-3 | NA | NA | CAIQPNPNEKLFF | TGTGCCATCCAACCGAATCCTAATGAAAAACTGTTTTTT
TRBJ1-6 | TRBV5-1 | TRBD1 | few | CASSLVLGQGARNSPLHF | TGCGCCAGCAGCTTGGTGTTGGGACAGGGGGCGAGGAATTCACCCCTCCACTTT
TRBJ2-2 | TRBV28 | TRBD2 | many | CASSSRRGVTGELFF | TGTGCCAGCAGTTCCAGGCGGGGGGTCACCGGGGAGCTGTTTTTT
TRBJ2-7 | TRBV15 | NA | NA | CATSRVNSEQYF | TGTGCCACCAGCAGAGTTAATTCCGAGCAGTACTTC
TRBJ1-2 | TRBV7-2 | NA | many | CASSPQDYGYTF | TGTGCCAGCAGCCCGCAGGACTATGGCTACACCTTC
TRBJ2-2 | TRBV10-2 | NA | few | CASSAKKAGELFF | TGCGCCAGCAGTGCGAAGAAGGCCGGGGAGCTGTTTTTT
TRBJ1-5 | TRBV6-1 | TRBD1 | many | CASSEQGGNQPQHF | TGTGCCAGCAGTGAACAGGGGGGGAATCAGCCCCAGCATTTT
TRBJ2-1 | TRBV29-1 | TRBD1 | few | CSGGTGTYNEQFF | TGCAGCGGGGGGACAGGGACCTACAATGAGCAGTTCTTC
TRBJ2-1 | TRBV5-1 | NA | NA | CASSPPRGLREVAQFF | TGCGCCAGCAGCCCCCCGAGGGGTCTCAGGGAGGTAGCGCAGTTCTTC
TRBJ2-2 | TRBV7-8 | TRBD1 | many | CASSWWTGGTGELFF | TGTGCCAGCAGCTGGTGGACAGGGGGCACCGGGGAGCTGTTTTTT
TRBJ1-1 | TRBV29-1 | TRBD1 | few | CSVGTGGRQYTEAFF | TGCAGCGTGGGAACAGGGGGCAGACAGTACACTGAAGCTTTCTTT
TRBJ2-3 | TRBV11-2 | TRBD2 | NA | CASSLDPSGVTDTQYF | TGTGCCAGCAGCTTAGATCCCAGCGGGGTCACAGATACGCAGTATTTT
TRBJ2-4 | TRBV20-1 | NA | few | CSAPPQDSKNIQYF | TGCAGTGCCCCGCCCCAGGACAGCAAAAACATTCAGTACTTC
TRBJ2-1 | TRBV6-1 | TRBD1 | many | CASSESQGAVDEQFF | TGTGCCAGCAGTGAATCACAGGGGGCGGTCGATGAGCAGTTCTTC
TRBJ1-1 | TRBV27 | NA | NA | CASSFAGAGTEAFF | TGTGCCAGCAGTTTTGCAGGGGCCGGCACTGAAGCTTTCTTT
TRBJ2-5 | TRBV11-3 | NA | many | CASSLGGDNRCETQYF | TGTGCCAGCAGCTTAGGGGGGGACAATAGGTGCGAGACCCAGTACTTC
TRBJ2-2 | TRBV28 | NA | many | CASSLDRITGELFF | TGTGCCAGCAGTCTGGACAGAATCACCGGGGAGCTGTTTTTT
TRBJ1-2 | TRBV19 | NA | many | CASSRGSGYTF | TGTGCCAGTAGTCGGGGTTCTGGCTACACCTTC
TRBJ1-2 | TRBV7-8 | NA | many | CASSLTGGQVYGYTF | TGTGCCAGCAGCTTAACGGGGGGGCAGGTCTATGGCTACACCTTC
TRBJ1-2 | TRBV7-9 | NA | few | CASSSGAAYGYTF | TGTGCCAGCAGCTCCGGGGCCGCCTATGGCTACACCTTC
TRBJ2-1 | TRBV12-3/TRBV12-4 | TRBD1 | NA | CASSLVTTGEVNEQFF | TGTGCCAGCAGCTTAGTGACGACAGGGGAGGTAAATGAGCAGTTCTTC
TRBJ2-1 | TRBV12-3/TRBV12-4 | NA | once | CASSLTGPYNEQFF | TGTGCCAGCAGTCTAACAGGGCCCTACAATGAGCAGTTCTTC
TRBJ2-2 | TRBV7-3 | NA | NA | CASSTQGNGELFF | TGTGCCAGCAGCACCCAGGGGAACGGGGAGCTGTTTTTT
TRBJ2-7 | TRBV6-5 | TRBD1 | NA | CASRTTGGGRLLEQYF | TGTGCCAGCAGGACCACAGGGGGCGGCCGTCTACTCGAGCAGTACTTC
TRBJ1-1 | TRBV20-1 | NA | few | CSAKLPSGVDTEAFF | TGCAGTGCTAAGCTCCCGTCGGGAGTGGATACTGAAGCTTTCTTT
TRBJ1-1 | TRBV7-2 | NA | many | CASSPTGNTEAFF | TGTGCCAGCAGCCCCACAGGGAACACTGAAGCTTTCTTT
TRBJ2-2 | TRBV6-6 | NA | many | CASSSAVTGELFF | TGTGCCAGCAGTTCGGCTGTGACCGGGGAGCTGTTTTTT
TRBJ1-3 | TRBV18 | NA | many | CASSPNKMGASGNTIYF | TGTGCCAGCTCACCAAATAAGATGGGGGCTTCAGGAAACACCATATATTTT
TRBJ2-1 | TRBV5-4 | TRBD2 | few | CASSSPSGGLSYNEQFF | TGTGCCAGCAGCTCCCCTAGCGGGGGCCTCTCCTACAATGAGCAGTTCTTC
TRBJ2-2 | TRBV5-5 | NA | many | CASSASDMRANTGELFF | TGTGCCAGCAGCGCGTCCGACATGAGAGCGAACACCGGGGAGCTGTTTTTT
TRBJ1-2 | TRBV28 | TRBD1 | NA | CASRADRGYGYTF | TGTGCCAGCAGGGCTGACAGGGGCTATGGCTACACCTTC
TRBJ2-7 | TRBV28 | NA | many | CASSFAPGEQYF | TGTGCCAGCAGTTTCGCGCCCGGGGAGCAGTACTTC
TRBJ2-5 | TRBV20-1 | TRBD2 | NA | CSATRTSKETQYF | TGCAGTGCTACCCGGACTAGTAAAGAGACCCAGTACTTC
TRBJ2-3 | TRBV6-1 | TRBD2 | few | CASSDRGGDTDTQYF | TGTGCCAGCAGTGATCGCGGGGGGGACACAGATACGCAGTATTTT
TRBJ2-1 | TRBV6-2/TRBV6-3 | TRBD1 | many | CASSYLGTVSYNEQFF | TGTGCCAGCAGTTATCTCGGGACAGTCTCCTACAATGAGCAGTTCTTC
TRBJ1-5 | TRBV2 | TRBD1 | many | CASRGSTGIGQPQHF | TGTGCCAGCAGGGGATCGACAGGGATCGGGCAGCCCCAGCATTTT
TRBJ1-2 | TRBV20-1 | NA | medium-sized | CSASAITHYGYTF | TGCAGTGCTTCGGCCATAACCCACTATGGCTACACCTTC
TRBJ2-1 | TRBV5-4 | TRBD1 | NA | CASSQGTGGYNEQFF | TGTGCCAGCAGCCAAGGGACAGGGGGCTATAATGAGCAGTTCTTC
TRBJ2-1 | TRBV20-1 | TRBD2 | few | CSARLTSGAGEQFF | TGCAGTGCTAGACTGACTAGCGGGGCGGGAGAGCAGTTCTTC
TRBJ1-4 | TRBV7-2 | NA | few | CASSLVGGGPPEKLFF | TGTGCCAGCAGCTTAGTTGGGGGGGGACCACCAGAAAAACTGTTTTTT
TRBJ2-7 | TRBV19 | TRBD1 | NA | CASRKDRDYEQYF | TGTGCCAGTAGAAAGGACAGGGACTACGAGCAGTACTTC
TRBJ2-1 | TRBV7-3 | TRBD1 | NA | CASSLSGDRTNEQFF | TGTGCCAGCAGCTTATCGGGGGACAGGACAAATGAGCAGTTCTTC
TRBJ1-2 | TRBV25-1 | TRBD1 | NA | CASSEFRDSRGDGYTF | TGTGCCAGCAGTGAATTCCGGGACAGCCGGGGCGATGGCTACACCTTC
TRBJ2-1 | TRBV7-2 | TRBD2 | many | CASSLGTSGYNEQFF | TGTGCCAGCAGCTTAGGGACTAGCGGATACAATGAGCAGTTCTTC
TRBJ2-3 | TRBV5-5 | NA | few | CASSFGAGNADTQYF | TGTGCCAGCAGCTTTGGGGCCGGGAATGCGGATACGCAGTATTTT
TRBJ2-1 | TRBV20-1 | TRBD2 | few | CSARAPLAGGSYNEQFF | TGCAGTGCTAGAGCTCCTCTAGCGGGGGGATCCTACAATGAGCAGTTCTTC
TRBJ2-5 | TRBV5-4 | NA | many | CASSPGGQTLKETQYF | TGTGCCAGCAGTCCGGGGGGCCAGACCTTAAAAGAGACCCAGTACTTC
TRBJ1-2 | TRBV27 | NA | many | CASSLGGAGYGYTF | TGTGCCAGCAGTTTAGGGGGGGCTGGCTATGGCTACACCTTC
TRBJ1-1 | TRBV6-5 | NA | NA | CASSETGLNTEAFF | TGTGCCAGCAGTGAAACAGGATTGAACACTGAAGCTTTCTTT
TRBJ1-2 | TRBV28 | NA | few | CASSLIFSGRGYTF | TGTGCCAGCAGTTTAATTTTTTCGGGGAGAGGCTACACCTTC
TRBJ2-1 | TRBV15 | NA | few | CATSREKLLSYNEQFF | TGTGCCACCAGCAGAGAGAAGTTACTCTCCTACAATGAGCAGTTCTTC
TRBJ2-7 | TRBV18 | NA | few | CASSPDMAYEQYF | TGTGCCAGCTCTCCAGACATGGCCTACGAGCAGTACTTC
TRBJ1-1 | TRBV4-3 | NA | NA | CASSQDSARIEAFF | TGCGCCAGCAGCCAAGATTCGGCCAGGATCGAAGCTTTCTTT
TRBJ2-3 | TRBV12-3/TRBV12-4 | NA | NA | CASSLGAFSTDTQYF | TGTGCCAGCAGTTTGGGGGCCTTTAGCACAGATACGCAGTATTTT
TRBJ1-1 | TRBV5-1 | NA | NA | CASSLEMYTEAFF | TGCGCCAGCAGCTTGGAGATGTACACTGAAGCTTTCTTT
TRBJ1-4 | TRBV29-1 | NA | few | CSASGPREKLFF | TGCAGCGCATCCGGGCCTCGAGAAAAACTGTTTTTT
TRBJ2-7 | TRBV18 | TRBD1 | few | CASSQAGTEVEQYF | TGTGCCAGCTCACAAGCCGGGACAGAAGTCGAGCAGTACTTC